The TCR beta chain under discussion was sequenced for a study of cytomegalovirus exposure and HLA in healthy donors. Whole-study results and caveats: It was 150 to 200 TCR beta chains that were listed as cytomegalovirus-associated.

This clone showed up just once. Its cognate antigen is unknown. Germline CDR1 MGHDK, CDR2 SYGVNS. Trimming cost V 7 bases and J 9 bases, with 16 bases left between them. There are 13 residues in the CDR3. 13 Jbeta primers and 60 Vbeta primers were used for the PCR. The data were produced by immunoSEQ multiplex PCR, yet TCRdb's version contains in-frame clones alone and is incomplete. The table shows 100,000 to 150,000 clones, with more than 70% occurring only once. The source of this sequence is a man between 50 and 59 years old in good health and CMV-seronegative. Material: PBMCs. This chain uses TRBV25-1 with TRBJ2-1, with D hard to call. CDR3 loop: CASTFVPGGEQFF. The CDR3 nucleotides read TGTGCCAGCACGTTCGTGCCCGGCGGTGAGCAGTTCTTC.